These T cell receptor beta chains were read from a single sample in a study of shared clonotypes between healthy human individuals. TCRdb keeps only in-frame clones here, not all; method: immunoSEQ multiplex PCR. Altogether 2,500,000 or so clones are present, 90% to 95% being singletons, with the ten largest covering about 0.38%. The source material was naive CD4+ T cells from PBMCs. These receptors were collected from a man between 18 and 29 years old in good health. Some clones in this sample may be carry-over from other donors' samples. Each CDR3 is given with its conserved first and last residue.

v_gene	j_gene	CDR3aa
TRBV5-1	TRBJ2-1	CASSLGDRGLNEQFF
TRBV28	TRBJ1-1	CASSLSEGGTEAFF
TRBV5-4	TRBJ2-3	CASSYLTSGDISTDTQYF
TRBV2	TRBJ1-3	CASKSRLSGNTIYF
TRBV7-3	TRBJ2-2	CASSQQLAATGELFF
TRBV7-2	TRBJ2-3	CASSLHLAVSTDTQYF
TRBV28	TRBJ2-7	CASSLIDQGKYF
TRBV7-3	TRBJ2-3	CASSSRGGTQYF
TRBV9	TRBJ1-1	CASSVSEYPYEAFF
TRBV6-6	TRBJ1-5	CASSYSFQGQDQPQHF
TRBV11-3	TRBJ2-1	CASSLEGRSSYNEQFF
TRBV28	TRBJ1-1	CASSFGGPNTEAFF
TRBV11-3	-	CASSPSGEAYEQYF
TRBV7-2	TRBJ2-7	CASSLRVGGTLYEQYF
TRBV5-1	TRBJ2-5	CASSLAGGAYGAQYF